This is a list of T cell receptor beta chains from one sample in a study of cytomegalovirus exposure and HLA in healthy donors. The protocol was immunoSEQ multiplex PCR, while the TCRdb copy is restricted to in-frame clones and leaves out a portion. This sample's clone table lists 90,000 to 150,000 clones. The sequencing input was PBMCs. The receptors derive from a man in his late teens or twenties in good health and CMV-seronegative. CDR3s leave out the opening cysteine and the closing phenylalanine or tryptophan. D genes are given only for firm matches.

CDR3	J	V	D
ASNGEGNTEAF	TRBJ1-1	TRBV19	NA
ASSVSGESSYEQY	NA	TRBV6-1	NA
ASSTPGQIYGYT	TRBJ1-2	TRBV6-6	TRBD1
ASSFSNSGAYNEQF	TRBJ2-1	TRBV27	NA
ASSGTGINEQH	TRBJ2-7	TRBV9	TRBD1
ASSTGQGGPNYGYT	TRBJ1-2	TRBV7-2	TRBD1
ASSLSYEQY	TRBJ2-7	TRBV18	NA
ATSTQGWGTGELF	TRBJ2-2	TRBV15	TRBD1
ASSRREGTDTQY	TRBJ2-3	TRBV5-4	NA
ASSFGLTTDTQY	TRBJ2-3	TRBV7-8	NA
ASSQPRSGTDKNIQY	TRBJ2-4	TRBV4-1	TRBD1
ASSFWQINYGYT	TRBJ1-2	TRBV5-4	NA
ASSLAGGDVTYEQY	TRBJ2-7	TRBV5-6	NA
ASSLLGTEVNTGELF	TRBJ2-2	TRBV27	TRBD1
ASETGASDTQY	TRBJ2-3	TRBV2	NA
ASTSPGGGETQY	TRBJ2-5	TRBV6-5	TRBD2
ASSPGTSSYNSPLH	TRBJ1-6	TRBV4-1	NA
ASSLLAGAEGTQY	TRBJ2-3	TRBV7-9	TRBD2